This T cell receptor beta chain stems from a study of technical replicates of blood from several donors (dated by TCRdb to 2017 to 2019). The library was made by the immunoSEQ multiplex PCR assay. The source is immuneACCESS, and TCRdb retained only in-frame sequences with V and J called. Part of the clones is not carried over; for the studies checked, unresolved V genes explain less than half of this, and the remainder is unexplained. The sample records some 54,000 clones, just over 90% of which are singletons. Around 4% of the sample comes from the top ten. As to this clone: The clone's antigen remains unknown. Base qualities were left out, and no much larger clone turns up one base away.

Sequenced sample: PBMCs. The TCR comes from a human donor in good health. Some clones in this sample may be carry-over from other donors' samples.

The nucleotide sequence reads as follows: TGTGCCAGCAGCTGGAACAGGGGTGAGCCCCAGCATTTT. This encodes CASSWNRGEPQHF. Recombination linked TRBV7-2 to TRBJ1-5; a stretch of 7 junction bases matches TRBD1. Germline trimming: 4 bases from V, 8 bases from J; junction bases outside gene matches: 5. Via the germline V gene, CDR1 is SGHTA and CDR2 FQGNSA. The CDR3 measures 13 amino acids from cysteine to phenylalanine. The sequence is cut down to CDR3 DNA, 39 bases in frame from base 1.